These 21 T cell receptor beta chains were sequenced from one sample in a study of cytomegalovirus exposure and HLA in healthy donors. Researchers ran the PCR with 60 Vbeta and 13 Jbeta primers. Profiling relied on immunoSEQ multiplex PCR, and the TCRdb table lists in-frame clones only, not all of them. This sample has 100,000 to 150,000 clones; 70% to 85% occur once, and the top ten carry 4%. The sequencing input was PBMCs. Receptors originate from a man in his forties in good health and CMV-seropositive.

In its sample, this clone was seen a few times. The chain joins TRBV30 to TRBJ1-4; TRBD1 is a possible D gene (6 bases). Germline V gene sequence: CDR1 GTSNPN, CDR2 SVGIG (reference sequence). CDR3 length: 14 amino acids. The V gene lost 0 bases and the J gene lost 7 bases, with 12 bases spanning the gap. The DNA of the CDR3 is TGTGCCTGGAGTGTCGGGGGCGGGAGTGAAAAACTGTTTTTT. It is translated as CAWSVGGGSEKLFF.

The chain has TRBV7-2 and TRBJ1-2, with a possible D match to TRBD1 (5 bases). Trimming removed 0 bases at V and 4 bases at J, with 9 bases between. The CDR3 has 14 amino acids. Germline CDR1 is SGHTA and CDR2 is FQGNSA. CDR3 protein: CASSLAQASYGYTF. The CDR3 DNA is TGTGCCAGCAGCTTAGCACAGGCGAGCTATGGCTACACCTTC.

This clone appeared once. The gene calls are TRBV7-9 and TRBJ1-1, with TRBD1 as a possible D gene (6 bases). This CDR3 is 14 amino acids long. Germline loops: CDR1 SEHNR, CDR2 FQNEAQ (reference sequence). V gave up 1 base and J gave up 4 bases, with 10 bases separating them. The CDR3 region has the DNA TGTGCCAGCAGCTTAGGGGACATCGCCACTGAAGCTTTCTTT. Encoded protein: CASSLGDIATEAFF.

The chain employs TRBV28 and TRBJ2-7, with 10 positions matching TRBD2. With 4 bases clipped from V and 4 bases from J, the junction kept 7 bases outside the gene matches. Germline V lookup: CDR1 MDHEN, CDR2 SYDVKM. The CDR3 totals 15 residues. CDR3 loop: CASSSVAGGKYEQYF. DNA for the CDR3: TGTGCCAGCAGTTCGGTAGCGGGAGGCAAATACGAGCAGTACTTC.

The chain couples TRBV7-9 to TRBJ1-6; TRBD1 is a possible D gene (6 bases). Germline CDR1 SEHNR, CDR2 FQNEAQ (reference sequence). The V end was cut by 1 base, the J end by 9 bases, with 10 bases between. The CDR3 runs to 14 residues. The CDR3 DNA follows: TGTGCCAGCAGCTTAGAGGGGGACATTTCACCCCTCCACTTT. Its translation: CASSLEGDISPLHF.

The chain is built from TRBV7-8 and TRBJ2-3, with TRBD1 identical over 7 bases. This CDR3 is 16 amino acids long. Germline lookup yields CDR1 SGHVS and CDR2 FQNEAQ. J lost 2 bases, V lost 0 bases, and 5 bases had no gene match. CDR3 DNA: TGTGCCAGCAGCTTAGCAGGGGACAGCATCACAGATACGCAGTATTTT. This codes for CASSLAGDSITDTQYF.

A note on this clone: This specimen includes other DNA sequences encoding the same CDR3. The chain recombines TRBV27 with TRBJ1-5; TRBD1 agrees at 10 bases. Looked up from germline, CDR1 is MNHEY and CDR2 is SMNVEV (reference sequence). The junction had 2 bases not matched to a gene; V was cut back by 4 bases and J by 2 bases. The CDR3 spans 15 residues. The CDR3, as DNA: TGTGCCAGCAGTTCCGGGACAGGGGGCAATCAGCCCCAGCATTTT. It encodes CASSSGTGGNQPQHF.

The CDR3 DNA is TGCGCCAGCAGCCTTATACAGGGCGGACAGCCCCAGCATTTT. Its protein product is CASSLIQGGQPQHF. The chain links TRBV5-1 to TRBJ1-5; D is perhaps TRBD1 (6 bases). V was shortened by 4 bases and J by 7 bases, with 15 bases between the two germline ends. In germline, CDR1 is SGHRS, CDR2 YFSETQ. CDR3 size: 14 residues.

This clone is medium-sized. The chain couples TRBV19 to TRBJ2-2; D is possibly TRBD2 (7 bases). The germline CDR1 and CDR2 sequences are LNHDA and SQIVND (reference sequence). The CDR3 runs 14 residues. With 3 bases removed from V and 6 bases from J, the gap between germline ends came to 11 bases. The CDR3 loop reads CASSIWEGAGELFF. The CDR3 nucleotides are TGTGCCAGTAGTATTTGGGAGGGGGCCGGGGAGCTGTTTTTT.

This chain links TRBV11-3 with TRBJ2-1; tentatively, D is TRBD2 (5 bases). The V end lost 1 base, the J end lost 0 bases, and 10 bases lay between the germline ends. The CDR3 consists of 16 residues. Germline V gives CDR1 SGHNT, CDR2 YENEEA. The CDR3 loop reads CASSLGGLSSYNEQFF. CDR3 sequence (DNA): TGTGCCAGCAGCTTAGGTGGACTTAGCTCCTACAATGAGCAGTTCTTC.

The chain carries TRBV30 and TRBJ1-2; D is ambiguous. V lost 2 bases, J lost 8 bases, and 12 bases lay in between. There are 12 residues in the CDR3. Per germline, CDR1 GTSNPN and CDR2 SVGIG (reference sequence). The CDR3 nucleotides are TGTGCCTGGAGTCCGCAGATTGAAGGCTACACCTTC. It specifies CAWSPQIEGYTF. The whole variable domain, filled in from reference TRBV30 and TRBJ1-2, reads SQTIHQWPATLVQPVGSPLSLECTVEGTSNPNLYWYRQAAGRGLQLLFYSVGIGQISSEVPQNLSASRPQDRQFILSSKKLLLSDSGFYLCAWSPQIEGYTFGSGTRLTVV.

This clone was seen more than once but under ten times. An end of the junction does not agree with germline; a read error may underlie this. This chain joins TRBV6-1 and TRBJ2-1; 9 nucleotides align to TRBD2. The CDR3 runs to 18 residues. CDR1 MNHNS and CDR2 SASEGT come from the germline V gene. CDR3 nucleotides: TGTGCCAGCAGGGAAGTAGCGGGAGCGCCGGGTCCCTACAATGAGCAGTTCTTC. Translation: CASREVAGAPGPYNEQFF.

The CDR3 DNA reads TGTGCTCCCCCGCCCCGGGAGGGTATGGAGACCCAGTACTTC. It codes for CAPPPREGMETQYF. The chain links TRBV6-5 to TRBJ2-5; TRBD2 agrees at 8 bases. CDR1 is MNHEY and CDR2 is SVGAGI in the germline V gene. The CDR3 contains 14 residues.

The gene calls are TRBV28 and TRBJ2-3, with TRBD2 matching 9 bases. CDR3 length: 15 residues. V lost 7 bases and J lost 2; bases outside the gene matches: 7. Germline V gene sequence: CDR1 MDHEN, CDR2 SYDVKM. In DNA, the CDR3 is TGTGCCAGCATTGAGCTAGCGGGGATCACAGATACGCAGTATTTT. This translates into CASIELAGITDTQYF.

The chain carries TRBV28 and TRBJ2-7; D may be TRBD2 (6 bases). The CDR3 is 12 amino acids. Trimming shortened V by 6 bases and J by 2 bases, and 8 bases separated the two germline ends. Germline loops: CDR1 MDHEN, CDR2 SYDVKM. CDR3 sequence: CASRRDPYEQYF. The CDR3 DNA is TGTGCCAGCAGGCGGGATCCCTACGAGCAGTACTTC.

The V gene is TRBV29-1, the J gene TRBJ2-7, with 9 positions matching TRBD2. In germline, CDR1 is SQVTM, CDR2 ANQGSEA. CDR3 size: 15 residues. J was trimmed by 2 bases and V by 6 bases; bases with no gene match: 11. Written as DNA, the CDR3 is TGCAGCGTCTACCTCGCGGGGGGGCCCACCTACGAGCAGTACTTC. Translated, it gives CSVYLAGGPTYEQYF.

The V gene is TRBV2, the J gene TRBJ1-2; tentatively, D is TRBD1 (6 bases). CDR3 length: 15 amino acids. The V gene lost 5 bases and the J gene lost 0 bases, with 13 bases spanning the gap. Germline-derived CDR1 and CDR2 are SNHLY and FYNNEI. CDR3 sequence: CASSKTGYTNYGYTF. The CDR3 DNA follows: TGTGCCAGCAGTAAAACAGGGTACACTAACTATGGCTACACCTTC.

The chain has TRBV7-8 and TRBJ2-5; 8 bases agree with TRBD2. The CDR3 has 16 amino acids. The ends lost 2 bases at V and 5 bases at J; junction bases unmatched: 10. Germline loops: CDR1 SGHVS, CDR2 FQNEAQ. Here the CDR3 DNA reads TGTGCCAGCAGCTTAAACGGGGGGGGACTGGGGGAGACCCAGTACTTC. Amino acids: CASSLNGGGLGETQYF.

This clone was recorded once. For the CDR3, the DNA is TGTGCCAGCAGCTCCTCAGGGGGACAAGGTGAAAAACTGTTTTTT. Protein product: CASSSSGGQGEKLFF. The rearrangement uses TRBV7-8 and TRBJ1-4; TRBD1 agrees at 7 bases. From germline, CDR1 is SGHVS and CDR2 FQNEAQ. V dropped 4 bases and J dropped 7; count of bases not matched to a gene: 9. The CDR3 extends over 15 amino acids.

This sequence joins TRBV7-3 and TRBJ2-5, with D perhaps matching TRBD1 (5 bases). V lost 6 bases and J lost 5, with 13 bases in between. CDR3 length equals 13 residues. CDR1 is SGHTA and CDR2 is FQGTGA in the germline V gene. CDR3 DNA: TGTGCCAGCAGTTTTAAAGGGGCGGAGACCCAGTACTTC. Translated: CASSFKGAETQYF.

This chain links TRBV29-1 with TRBJ2-2; D remains ambiguous. Trimming shortened V by 3 bases and J by 1 base, and 6 bases separated the two germline ends. Germline values: CDR1 SQVTM, CDR2 ANQGSEA. The CDR3 totals 13 residues. The CDR3 DNA reads TGCAGCGTTGACCGAGGGAACACCGGGGAGCTGTTTTTT. Its protein product is CSVDRGNTGELFF.